The clone carrying this T cell receptor (beta chain) was recorded many times. The antigen remains undetermined. Everyone who gave samples was a healthy Caucasian. This record belongs to a study of identical twins. Study conclusions and caveats: Monozygotic twin pairs showed more out-of-frame TCR alpha sharing than models estimated. The study based its conclusions on cross-sectional statistical analysis and did not follow the same donors. For out-of-frame beta sequences, excess twin sharing was weaker.

TCRdb re-derived calls from the 5' RACE reads in MiXCR, one entry per CDR3 protein. The repertoire includes 140,000 to 150,000 distinct CDR3 sequences, roughly 3.5% of them detected once, and more than 7% sits in the top ten. The CDR3 runs to 14 residues. V lost 6 bases to trimming and J lost 6 bases, with 15 bases between them. Sequenced material: memory T cells sorted from blood. The J gene is TRBJ1-5, the V gene TRBV12-3 or TRBV12-4; D is perhaps TRBD1 (6 bases). This sequence originates from a man younger than 30 in good health. The CDR3 reads CASSDEQGPQPQHF. In nucleotides, the CDR3 is TGTGCCAGCAGCGACGAACAGGGACCTCAGCCCCAGCATTTT.